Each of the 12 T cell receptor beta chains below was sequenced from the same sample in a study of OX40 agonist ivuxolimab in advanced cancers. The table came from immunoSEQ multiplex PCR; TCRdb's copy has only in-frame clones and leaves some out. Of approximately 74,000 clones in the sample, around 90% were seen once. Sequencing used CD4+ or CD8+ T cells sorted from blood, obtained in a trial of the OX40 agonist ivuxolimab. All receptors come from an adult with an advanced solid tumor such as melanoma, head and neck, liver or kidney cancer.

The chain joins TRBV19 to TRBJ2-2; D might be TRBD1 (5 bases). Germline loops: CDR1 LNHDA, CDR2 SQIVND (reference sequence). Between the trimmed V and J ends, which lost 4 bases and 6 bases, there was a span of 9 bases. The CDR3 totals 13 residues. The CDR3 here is CASSTRASGELFF. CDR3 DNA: TGTGCCAGTAGTACCAGGGCATCCGGGGAGCTGTTTTTT.

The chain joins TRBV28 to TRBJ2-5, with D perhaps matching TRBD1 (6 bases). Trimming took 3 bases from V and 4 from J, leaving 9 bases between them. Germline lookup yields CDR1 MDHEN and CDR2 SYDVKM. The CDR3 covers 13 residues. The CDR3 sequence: CASSFVGGETQYF. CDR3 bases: TGTGCCAGCAGTTTTGTAGGGGGAGAGACCCAGTACTTC.

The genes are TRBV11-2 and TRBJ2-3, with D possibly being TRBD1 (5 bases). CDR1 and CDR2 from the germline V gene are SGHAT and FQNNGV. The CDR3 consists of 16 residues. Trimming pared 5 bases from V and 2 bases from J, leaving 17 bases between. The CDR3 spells CASSDLQGTPTDTQYF. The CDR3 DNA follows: TGTGCCAGCAGCGACCTCCAGGGAACACCCACAGATACGCAGTATTTT.

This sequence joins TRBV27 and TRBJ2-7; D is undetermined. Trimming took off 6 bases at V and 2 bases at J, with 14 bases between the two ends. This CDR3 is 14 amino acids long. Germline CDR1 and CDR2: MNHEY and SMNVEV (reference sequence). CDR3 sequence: CASSHQTSPYEQYF. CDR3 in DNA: TGTGCCAGCAGCCACCAGACATCCCCCTACGAGCAGTACTTC.

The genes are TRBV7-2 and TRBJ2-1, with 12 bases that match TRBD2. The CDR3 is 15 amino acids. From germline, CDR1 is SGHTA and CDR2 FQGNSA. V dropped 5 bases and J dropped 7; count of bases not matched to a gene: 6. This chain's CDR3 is CASSPTSGRRNEQFF. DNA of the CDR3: TGTGCCAGCAGCCCCACTAGCGGGAGGCGGAATGAGCAGTTCTTC. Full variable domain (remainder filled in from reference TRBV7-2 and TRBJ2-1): GAGVSQSPSNKVTEKGKDVELRCDPISGHTALYWYRQSLGQGLEFLIYFQGNSAPDKSGLPSDRFSAERTGGSVSTLTIQRTQQEDSAVYLCASSPTSGRRNEQFFGPGTRLTVL.

CDR3 amino acids: CASSQDGGSDTGELFF. The CDR3 nucleotides are TGCGCCAGCAGCCAAGATGGCGGGAGCGACACCGGGGAGCTGTTTTTT. The genes are TRBV4-3 and TRBJ2-2; TRBD2 agrees at 7 bases. CDR3 size: 16 residues. The germline V gene encodes CDR1 LGHNA and CDR2 YSLEER. V shed 0 bases and J 3 bases; nucleotides not matched to a gene: 4.

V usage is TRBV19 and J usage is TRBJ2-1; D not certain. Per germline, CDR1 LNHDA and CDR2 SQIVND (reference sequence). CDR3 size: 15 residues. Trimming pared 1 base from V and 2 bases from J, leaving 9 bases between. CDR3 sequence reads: CASSIGHRTYNEQFF. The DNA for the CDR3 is TGTGCCAGTAGTATAGGTCACCGAACCTACAATGAGCAGTTCTTC. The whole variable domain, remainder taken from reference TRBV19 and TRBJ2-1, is DGGITQSPKYLFRKEGQNVTLSCEQNLNHDAMYWYRQDPGQGLRLIYYSQIVNDFQKGDIAEGYSVSREKKESFPLTVTSAQKNPTAFYLCASSIGHRTYNEQFFGPGTRLTVL.

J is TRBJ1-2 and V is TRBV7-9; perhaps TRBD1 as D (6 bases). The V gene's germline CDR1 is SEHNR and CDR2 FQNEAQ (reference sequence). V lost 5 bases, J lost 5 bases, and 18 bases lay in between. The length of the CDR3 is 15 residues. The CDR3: CASSPTGGQSYGYTF. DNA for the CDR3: TGTGCCAGCAGCCCCACCGGCGGACAGTCGTATGGCTACACCTTC.

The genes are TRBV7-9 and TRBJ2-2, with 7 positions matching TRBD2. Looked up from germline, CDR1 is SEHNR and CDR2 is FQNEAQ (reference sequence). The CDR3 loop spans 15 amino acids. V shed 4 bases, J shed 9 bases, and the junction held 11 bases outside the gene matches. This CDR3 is CASSSSGELLRELFF. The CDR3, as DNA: TGTGCCAGCAGCTCCAGCGGGGAGTTACTTCGGGAGCTGTTTTTT.

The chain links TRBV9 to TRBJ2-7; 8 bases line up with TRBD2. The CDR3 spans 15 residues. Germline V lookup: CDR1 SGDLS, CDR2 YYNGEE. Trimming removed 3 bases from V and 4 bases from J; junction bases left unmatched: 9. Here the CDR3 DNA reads TGTGCCAGCAGCGAAACTAGCGGACTACCATACGAGCAGTACTTC. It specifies CASSETSGLPYEQYF. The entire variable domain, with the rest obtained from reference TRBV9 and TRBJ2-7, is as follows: DSGVTQTPKHLITATGQRVTLRCSPRSGDLSVYWYQQSLDQGLQFLIQYYNGEERAKGNILERFSAQQFPDLHSELNLSSLELGDSALYFCASSETSGLPYEQYFGPGTRLTVT.

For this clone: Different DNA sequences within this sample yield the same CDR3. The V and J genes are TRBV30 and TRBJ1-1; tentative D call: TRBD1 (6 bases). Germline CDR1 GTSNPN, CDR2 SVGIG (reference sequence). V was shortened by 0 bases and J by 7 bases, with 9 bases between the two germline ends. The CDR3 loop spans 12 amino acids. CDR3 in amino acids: CAWSVGGSEAFF. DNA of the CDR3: TGTGCCTGGAGTGTGGGGGGCAGTGAAGCTTTCTTT.

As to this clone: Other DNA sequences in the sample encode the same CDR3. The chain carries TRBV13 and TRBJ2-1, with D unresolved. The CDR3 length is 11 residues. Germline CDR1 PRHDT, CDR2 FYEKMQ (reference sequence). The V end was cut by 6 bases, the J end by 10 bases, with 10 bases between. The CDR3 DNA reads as TGTGCCAGCAGTCTCGGTGAAGAGCAGTTCTTC. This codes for CASSLGEEQFF.